The 15 T cell receptor beta chains below were found in one sample sequenced in a study of shared clonotypes between healthy human individuals. Some clones are missing from TCRdb's copy, which holds only in-frame ones; the method was immunoSEQ multiplex PCR. This repertoire shows some 2,500,000 clones, 93% found once; its top ten account for about 0.39%. Sample: naive CD4+ T cells from PBMCs. Subset in this sample: CD45RA+ positively selected. These receptors came from a man aged 18 to 30 in good health. Some clones in this sample may be carry-over from other donors' samples.

J is TRBJ2-1 and V is TRBV9; D may be TRBD2 (6 bases). V was trimmed by 2 bases and J by 6 bases, leaving 21 bases between them. Germline V gene data show CDR1 as SGDLS and CDR2 as YYNGEE. This CDR3 spans 17 amino acids. For the CDR3, the DNA is TGTGCCAGCAGCGTGACCCTTAGCGGATCGGGGGTCAATGAGCAGTTCTTC. Protein product: CASSVTLSGSGVNEQFF. Together with reference TRBV9 and TRBJ2-1, the CDR3 gives the full variable domain: DSGVTQTPKHLITATGQRVTLRCSPRSGDLSVYWYQQSLDQGLQFLIQYYNGEERAKGNILERFSAQQFPDLHSELNLSSLELGDSALYFCASSVTLSGSGVNEQFFGPGTRLTVL.

The gene calls are TRBV7-9 and TRBJ1-2; TRBD1 matches 8 bases. The V segment lost 5 bases and the J segment 8 bases; nucleotides outside the gene matches: 7. CDR1 is SEHNR, CDR2 FQNEAQ, per germline (reference sequence). This CDR3 has 13 residues. The CDR3 spells CASSPQGGDGYTF. In DNA, the CDR3 is TGTGCCAGCAGCCCACAGGGGGGAGACGGCTACACCTTC.

This clone was observed once. J is TRBJ2-1 and V is TRBV28, with D perhaps TRBD1 or TRBD2 (5 bases each). CDR1 is MDHEN and CDR2 is SYDVKM in the germline V gene. The CDR3 runs to 11 residues. Trimming shortened V by 8 bases and J by 10 bases, and 12 bases separated the two germline ends. The CDR3 DNA sequence: TGTGCCAGCGCTGAGAGGGACGAGCAGTTCTTC. As protein: CASAERDEQFF.

About this clone itself: The same CDR3 arises from other DNA sequences in this sample as well. The chain uses TRBV18 and TRBJ2-1; D may be TRBD2 (5 bases). This CDR3 spans 16 amino acids. Germline CDR1 reads KGHSH; CDR2 reads LQKENI. Trimming took off 3 bases at V and 0 bases at J, with 12 bases between the two ends. The CDR3: CASSPLSGSSYNEQFF. For the CDR3, the DNA is TGTGCCAGCTCACCTCTGTCGGGGAGCTCCTACAATGAGCAGTTCTTC.

This chain uses TRBV5-1 with TRBJ1-1; maybe TRBD1 (6 bases). The V end was cut by 0 bases, the J end by 6 bases, with 21 bases between. CDR3 length: 17 residues. Germline-derived CDR1 and CDR2 are SGHRS and YFSETQ. The CDR3: CASSLVLAGGVGAEAFF. In nucleotides, the CDR3 is TGCGCCAGCAGCTTGGTGTTAGCGGGGGGCGTTGGGGCTGAAGCTTTCTTT.

A note on this clone: Other nucleotide sequences in the sample specify the same CDR3. The chain couples TRBV7-2 to TRBJ1-1; no definite D call. This CDR3 has 13 residues. The germline V gene encodes CDR1 SGHTA and CDR2 FQGNSA. Trimming removed 2 bases from V and 1 base from J, with 5 bases in between. In nucleotides, the CDR3 is TGTGCCAGCAGCTTATTGGGGAACACTGAAGCTTTCTTT. This translates into CASSLLGNTEAFF.

The chain combines TRBV6-1 with TRBJ1-2; no clear D gene. Trimming took off 8 bases at V and 0 bases at J, with 10 bases between the two ends. The CDR3 covers 13 residues. Germline loops: CDR1 MNHNS, CDR2 SASEGT. CDR3 sequence reads: CASLEGPNYGYTF. CDR3 coding DNA: TGTGCCAGCTTGGAGGGTCCTAACTATGGCTACACCTTC.

The chain recombines TRBV20-1 with TRBJ2-7; a possible D gene is TRBD1 (5 bases). Germline values: CDR1 DFQATT, CDR2 SNEGSKA (reference sequence). This CDR3 comprises 11 residues. V shed 5 bases and J shed 7 bases, with 12 bases lying between them. This CDR3 reads CSAGLPGEQYF. CDR3 sequence (DNA): TGCAGTGCTGGTCTACCAGGGGAGCAGTACTTC.

V and J are TRBV6-1 and TRBJ2-7; 10 bases map to TRBD1. After removal of 11 bases from V and 6 bases from J, the junction contained 13 bases not matched to a gene. Per germline, CDR1 MNHNS and CDR2 SASEGT. This CDR3 is built from 14 residues. CDR3 in amino acids: CAEGTGVEWSEQYF. The DNA for the CDR3 is TGTGCCGAAGGGACAGGGGTAGAATGGAGCGAGCAGTACTTC.

The rearrangement joins TRBV28 to TRBJ1-5; maybe TRBD1 (5 bases). Germline lookup yields CDR1 MDHEN and CDR2 SYDVKM. V was pared by 6 bases and J by 6 bases, with 12 bases between. This CDR3 has 13 residues. Written as DNA, the CDR3 is TGTGCCAGCAGGTTCCTGAGGGGTCAGCCCCAGCATTTT. This gives the protein CASRFLRGQPQHF.

The CDR3 DNA is TGTGCCAGCAGTTACCCCCGGGACTACAATGAGCAGTTCTTC. This encodes CASSYPRDYNEQFF. V is TRBV6-5 and J is TRBJ2-1; D may be TRBD2 (5 bases). The CDR3 is made up of 14 amino acids. Looked up from germline, CDR1 is MNHEY and CDR2 is SVGAGI. V shed 2 bases and J shed 3 bases, with 8 bases lying between them.

This clone has just one count. The chain carries TRBV14 and TRBJ1-1; no clear D gene. The CDR3 is 14 amino acids. Germline loops: CDR1 SGHDN, CDR2 FVKESK. The V and J ends lost 0 bases and 8 bases respectively, with 13 bases between them. CDR3 bases: TGTGCCAGCAGCCAAGATTGGGTCCGCGGCGAAGCTTTCTTT. It yields the protein CASSQDWVRGEAFF.

The V gene is TRBV10-3, the J gene TRBJ1-2; D might be TRBD1 (5 bases). V was shortened by 2 bases and J by 6 bases, with 10 bases between the two germline ends. CDR3 length: 13 amino acids. Germline values: CDR1 ENHRY, CDR2 SYGVKD. The chain's CDR3 is CAISEGRVNGYTF. The CDR3 region has the DNA TGTGCCATCAGTGAGGGCAGGGTGAATGGCTACACCTTC.

CDR3: CASRTGTGLRYGYTF. The CDR3 DNA reads TGTGCCAGCAGGACCGGGACAGGGTTGAGATATGGCTACACCTTC. The J gene is TRBJ1-2, the V gene TRBV27; the match to TRBD1 covers 9 bases. The CDR3 has 15 residues. With V trimmed by 6 bases and J by 5 bases, 10 bases remained unmatched. Per the germline V gene, CDR1 is MNHEY and CDR2 is SMNVEV (reference sequence).

The rearrangement links TRBV7-9 to TRBJ2-7; maybe TRBD2 (6 bases). Germline CDR1 reads SEHNR; CDR2 reads FQNEAQ (reference sequence). The CDR3 length is 17 residues. Trimming shortened V by 5 bases and J by 2 bases, and 22 bases separated the two germline ends. The CDR3 spells CASSPTWAERVTYEQYF. The CDR3 DNA reads as TGTGCCAGCAGCCCAACCTGGGCAGAGCGGGTTACCTACGAGCAGTACTTC. Based on the CDR3 plus reference TRBV7-9 and TRBJ2-7, the full variable domain is DTGVSQNPRHKITKRGQNVTFRCDPISEHNRLYWYRQTLGQGPEFLTYFQNEAQLEKSRLLSDRFSAERPKGSFSTLEIQRTEQGDSAMYLCASSPTWAERVTYEQYFGPGTRLTVT.